This TCR beta chain was sequenced during a study of beta chain features in type 1 diabetes. Study-wide points: The study found that naive, central memory and Treg TCRB repertoires appeared more similar in patients than in healthy donors.

The whole isolated RNA underwent reverse transcription, so sequencing captured expressed TCRB transcripts. Some clones are missing from TCRdb's copy, which holds only in-frame ones; the method was immunoSEQ multiplex PCR. This sample carries 140,000 to 150,000 clones, under 60% of them seen once, and the ten largest clones take around 0.39%. The germline CDR1 and CDR2 sequences are SGDLS and YYNGEE. The CDR3 extends over 20 amino acids. Trimming cost V 3 bases and J 0 bases, with 24 bases left between them. This clone was counted a few times. As yet, its antigen is unknown. Sequences were obtained from Tregs from blood. The TCR sequence derives from a man aged 18 to 29 in good health. This chain joins TRBV9 and TRBJ2-2; D is possibly TRBD2 (5 bases). CDR3 loop: CASSAGWVFGPSPNTGELFF. In DNA form, the CDR3 reads TGTGCCAGCAGCGCGGGATGGGTATTCGGACCATCCCCGAACACCGGGGAGCTGTTTTTT. Variable domain in full (rest from reference TRBV9 and TRBJ2-2): DSGVTQTPKHLITATGQRVTLRCSPRSGDLSVYWYQQSLDQGLQFLIQYYNGEERAKGNILERFSAQQFPDLHSELNLSSLELGDSALYFCASSAGWVFGPSPNTGELFFGEGSRLTVL.